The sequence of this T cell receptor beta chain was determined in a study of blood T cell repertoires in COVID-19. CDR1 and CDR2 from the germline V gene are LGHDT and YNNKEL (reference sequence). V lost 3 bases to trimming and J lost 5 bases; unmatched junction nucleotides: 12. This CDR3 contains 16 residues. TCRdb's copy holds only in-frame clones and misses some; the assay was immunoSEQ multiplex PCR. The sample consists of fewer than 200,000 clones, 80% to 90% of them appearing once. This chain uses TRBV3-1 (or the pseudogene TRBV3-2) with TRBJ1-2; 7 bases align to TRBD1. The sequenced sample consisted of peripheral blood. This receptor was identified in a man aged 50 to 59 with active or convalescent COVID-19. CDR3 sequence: CASSQAGGGVGYGYTF. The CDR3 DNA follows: TGTGCCAGCAGCCAGGCTGGAGGGGGCGTTGGATATGGCTACACCTTC.